This T cell receptor beta chain was sequenced during a study of T cells in Graves' hyperthyroidism and ophthalmopathy. The study's findings and limits: Progression to ophthalmopathy was predicted a median of roughly 6.5 months early.

Germline V gene lookup returns CDR1 DFQATT and CDR2 SNEGSKA (reference sequence). The V end was cut by 4 bases, the J end by 7 bases, with 18 bases between. This CDR3 comprises 14 residues. The CDR3 regions of TCR beta were amplified from RNA transcripts. First-round RT-PCR of the TCR CDR3 relied on the HTBI primer set. TCRdb re-called the multiplex PCR reads through MiXCR, storing one row per CDR3 protein. The sample shows approximately 400,000 distinct CDR3 sequences, approximately 15% of them seen only once. Comment on this clonotype: As yet, its antigen is unknown.

Subjects aged 18 to 65 presented with newly diagnosed hyperthyroidism of less than 2 months' duration. Sequencing input: blood. This clonotype was sampled from a woman under 30 with Graves' hyperthyroidism. The chain has TRBV20-1 and TRBJ2-3; D is possibly TRBD2 (5 bases). CDR3 region: CSAIGVKGGYTQYF. The CDR3 DNA reads TGCAGTGCTATTGGAGTCAAAGGAGGATATACGCAGTATTTT.